These 13 T cell receptor beta chains were sequenced from one sample in a study of blood T cell repertoires in COVID-19. Sequencing used immunoSEQ multiplex PCR; TCRdb keeps in-frame clones, though not all of them. The table records more than 150,000 clones, approximately 90% of them present only once. Specimen: peripheral blood. Receptors were obtained from a man between 65 and 85 years old with active or convalescent COVID-19.

The chain recombines TRBV15 with TRBJ2-1; TRBD2 matches 8 bases. V was clipped by 2 bases and J by 3 bases; unmatched bases: 9. Germline CDR1 LNHNV, CDR2 YYDKDF (reference sequence). This CDR3 spans 17 amino acids. Here the CDR3 reads CATSRWPSGLDYNEQFF. The CDR3 nucleotides are TGTGCCACCAGCAGATGGCCTAGCGGGTTGGACTACAATGAGCAGTTCTTC.

The chain recombines TRBV19 with TRBJ2-4, with a weak D call TRBD1 (6 bases). V lost 6 bases to trimming and J lost 1 base, with 10 bases between them. The CDR3 is 14 residues long. Germline CDR1 and CDR2: LNHDA and SQIVND (reference sequence). The CDR3, as DNA: TGTGCCAGTAGGCCCGACAGGGCCAAAAACATTCAGTACTTC. It is translated as CASRPDRAKNIQYF.

This clone occurred a few times. V and J are TRBV7-9 and TRBJ1-2; no reliable D call. CDR1 is SEHNR and CDR2 is FQNEAQ in the germline V gene (reference sequence). The CDR3 loop spans 12 amino acids. V shed 5 bases and J shed 2 bases, with 6 bases lying between them. CDR3 coding DNA: TGTGCCAGCAGCCGTGAGAACTATGGCTACACCTTC. This sequence encodes CASSRENYGYTF.

The chain links TRBV7-8 to TRBJ1-2; possibly TRBD1 for D (5 bases). The CDR3 consists of 18 residues. Germline assignment: CDR1 SGHVS and CDR2 FQNEAQ. The V end lost 2 bases, the J end lost 0 bases, and 19 bases lay between the germline ends. The CDR3 nucleotides read TGTGCCAGCAGCTTAATGGCTAGGCTGGGGCAGCCTAACTATGGCTACACCTTC. Translating gives CASSLMARLGQPNYGYTF. The full variable domain, its missing parts supplied by reference TRBV7-8 and TRBJ1-2, is GAGVSQSPRYKVAKRGQDVALRCDPISGHVSLFWYQQALGQGPEFLTYFQNEAQLDKSGLPSDRFFAERPEGSVSTLKIQRTQQEDSAVYLCASSLMARLGQPNYGYTFGSGTRLTVV.

Here the CDR3 reads CASTKGTVSNTEAFF. The CDR3 DNA is TGTGCCAGCACCAAAGGGACAGTTTCGAACACTGAAGCTTTCTTT. This chain links TRBV3-1 (or the pseudogene TRBV3-2) with TRBJ1-1; 7 bases fit TRBD1. The CDR3 consists of 15 residues. With 7 bases clipped from V and 1 base from J, the junction kept 9 bases outside the gene matches. The V gene's germline CDR1 is LGHDT and CDR2 YNNKEL (reference sequence).

This clone has more than one count but fewer than ten. The chain couples TRBV7-8 to TRBJ2-2, with D perhaps TRBD2 (5 bases). Germline CDR1 SGHVS, CDR2 FQNEAQ. The V end was cut by 2 bases, the J end by 1 base, with 11 bases between. CDR3 length: 16 residues. Here the CDR3 reads CASSLRGLLNTGELFF. The CDR3 bases are TGTGCCAGCAGCTTACGGGGTCTTTTGAACACCGGGGAGCTGTTTTTT.

This clone was found once. The rearrangement links TRBV4-3 to TRBJ1-6; D is undetermined. Germline CDR1 and CDR2: LGHNA and YSLEER. The CDR3 length is 16 residues. V gave up 0 bases and J gave up 8 bases, with 14 bases separating them. The CDR3 sequence is CASSQDAPGRDSPLHF. The CDR3 coding sequence is TGCGCCAGCAGCCAAGATGCCCCCGGTCGGGATTCACCCCTCCACTTT.

This chain connects TRBV3-1 (or the pseudogene TRBV3-2) to TRBJ1-1; the D gene is possibly TRBD1 (5 bases). Trimming removed 1 base at V and 4 bases at J, with 10 bases between. The CDR3 has 14 amino acids. Germline-derived CDR1 and CDR2 are LGHDT and YNNKEL (reference sequence). Written as DNA, the CDR3 is TGTGCCAGCAGCCAAGTATCAGGGATCACTGAAGCTTTCTTT. Encoded protein: CASSQVSGITEAFF.

This chain connects TRBV18 to TRBJ2-7; TRBD2 matches 9 bases. V lost 1 base and J lost 5; bases outside the gene matches: 0. The CDR3 is 13 residues long. CDR1 is KGHSH, CDR2 LQKENI, per germline. DNA for the CDR3: TGTGCCAGCTCACCACAGCGGGGGGACGAGCAGTACTTC. It yields the protein CASSPQRGDEQYF. The variable domain in full, with the rest retrieved from reference TRBV18 and TRBJ2-7, is NAGVMQNPRHLVRRRGQEARLRCSPMKGHSHVYWYRQLPEEGLKFMVYLQKENIIDESGMPKERFSAEFPKEGPSILRIQQVVRGDSAAYFCASSPQRGDEQYFGPGTRLTVT.

The table lists this clone with a count of one. V gene TRBV7-8 combines with J gene TRBJ2-2, with D possibly TRBD1 on 6 matching bases. The CDR3 sequence is 14 residues long. V was cut by 5 bases and J by 0 bases, with 7 bases left in between. Germline CDR1 is SGHVS and CDR2 is FQNEAQ. CDR3 loop: CASSRGTNTGELFF. In DNA form, the CDR3 reads TGTGCCAGCAGCAGGGGGACGAACACCGGGGAGCTGTTTTTT.

The V and J genes are TRBV6-2 or TRBV6-3 and TRBJ2-1; TRBD1 matches at 9 bases. Germline trimming cut 0 bases from V and 4 bases from J; bases unmatched to any gene: 4. The CDR3 has 16 residues. CDR1 is MNHEY and CDR2 is SVGEGT in the germline V gene. The CDR3 sequence: CASSYSGTGRYNEQFF. CDR3 in DNA: TGTGCCAGCAGTTACTCCGGGACAGGGAGATACAATGAGCAGTTCTTC.

V gene TRBV5-4 combines with J gene TRBJ2-1; 8 bases align to TRBD2. The germline V gene encodes CDR1 SGHNT and CDR2 YYREEE (reference sequence). After removal of 4 bases from V and 1 base from J, the junction contained 4 bases not matched to a gene. There are 15 residues in the CDR3. The CDR3 loop is CASSGPSGSYNEQFF. The CDR3 nucleotides are TGTGCCAGCAGCGGCCCTAGCGGGTCCTACAATGAGCAGTTCTTC.

The V call is TRBV30, the J call TRBJ1-3; D is perhaps TRBD1 (6 bases). CDR3 length equals 12 residues. V was pared by 5 bases and J by 7 bases, with 12 bases between. Per the germline V gene, CDR1 is GTSNPN and CDR2 is SVGIG (reference sequence). The CDR3 loop reads CAWYRVQNTIYF. The CDR3 DNA sequence: TGTGCCTGGTACAGGGTTCAGAACACCATATATTTT. The full variable domain, with the rest looked up from reference TRBV30 and TRBJ1-3, is SQTIHQWPATLVQPVGSPLSLECTVEGTSNPNLYWYRQAAGRGLQLLFYSVGIGQISSEVPQNLSASRPQDRQFILSSKKLLLSDSGFYLCAWYRVQNTIYFGEGSWLTVV.